Given below is one T cell receptor (beta chain) in context. Ten or more counts support this clonotype. Its cognate antigen has yet to be identified. The input lacks base qualities; no much larger clone sits a single base away. V sheds 1 base and J sheds 6 bases, leaving 11 bases between their ends. Including cysteine and phenylalanine, the CDR3 has 14 amino acids. Left in the record is the CDR3 DNA by itself, 42 bases read in frame from the first base. Per the germline V gene (reference sequence), LNHNV is the CDR1 and YYDKDF is the CDR2. These data come from a study of neurological immune-mediated disorders (dated by TCRdb to about 2019). About the investigation overall: Among the approximately 35 multiple sclerosis patients, approximately 30 had relapsing-remitting MS and 3 had secondary progressive MS. Using UMI-based sequencing, the study compared peripheral blood TCR-beta repertoires from patients with HTLV-I-associated myelopathy (HAM/TSP), patients with multiple sclerosis, and healthy controls. The roughly 110 TCR-beta libraries included longitudinal samples, technical triplicates and paired sorted CD4+ and CD8+ T-cell subsets alongside PBMC samples. The cohort included 60 to 70 subjects: roughly 15 with HAM/TSP, some 34 with multiple sclerosis, and some 20 healthy controls. Study-level results and caveats: No association of the MS cluster with clinical or MRI features was observed, and the need for larger cohorts was stated by the authors. The highest TCR clonal expansion was observed in HAM/TSP patients, whereas the lowest was observed in MS patients, even when compared with healthy controls. In phylogenetic analysis, the repertoires of 18 of 34 MS patients grouped into a cluster of related CDR3 sequences, which suggests a possible signature at the repertoire level. No identical CDR3 amino acid sequences were shared among expanded clones across subjects, suggesting private TCR-beta repertoires in all groups.

For the unsorted PBMC libraries, 2 million PBMCs were stored in RNAlater at -80 degrees C until RNA extraction and were used to generate the libraries. Multiple sclerosis patients were enrolled in a US clinical protocol evaluating disease progression by magnetic resonance imaging. PBMCs were separated from peripheral blood using Ficoll-Hypaque density gradient centrifugation and then cryopreserved in liquid nitrogen. cDNA was synthesized by template-switch 5'RACE using a primer with a 10-nucleotide random unique molecular identifier that tagged each TCR transcript. Every sequencing run yielded over 160 million TCR-beta sequences covering 15-18 subjects. The RNeasy kit was used for extraction of total RNA. Using the KAPA Real-time Library Amplification kit, TCR-beta VDJ regions were amplified with primers for the TCR constant region and the 5'RACE anchor. Sample indexes and Illumina adaptors were added in a first PCR, and a second PCR then increased library yield. After purification with Ampure beads, the TCR product of roughly 650 bp was size-selected on a 2% E-gel SizeSelection system. Before pooling, libraries had their quality checked on a Bioanalyzer, their concentration measured with Qubit, and their quantity determined with the Kapa Library Quantification kit. Libraries were sequenced paired-end 2 x 150 bp on an Illumina HiSeq 2500. To increase sequence diversity, 25-30% phiX was spiked into each library pool. The paper's data handling went like this. Quality-filtered reads were processed with the UMI-based MiGEC pipeline, which removed over 85% of raw TCR sequences during error correction. IMGT germline references were used for alignment of VDJ genes, and clonotypes were defined by a unique CDR3 amino acid sequence together with V-J genes. Clonal expansion, Shannon diversity and CDR3 relatedness (CalcPairwiseDistances, ClusterSamples) were evaluated with VDJtools, and phylogenetic trees were built with CLCbio workbench. A clone was classed as expanded if it had 8 or more unique UMIs, a cutoff based on coefficient-of-variation modelling across technical triplicates. The raw public data were reprocessed by TCRdb itself: fastp quality trimming at Q25, MiXCR clonotype calling, in-frame beta chains only. CDR3 protein duplicates are merged, each entry listing the most common genes and DNA. TCRdb assigned the V and J calls; the authors' analysis was not used. For this sample there are about 53,000 distinct CDR3 sequences; around 3.4% appear just once. The top ten hold approximately 3.3% of the sample.

Sequences were obtained from PBMCs. The TCR sequence derives from a woman aged 25 to 39 with multiple sclerosis. This sequence uses TRBV15 and TRBJ2-3; the D gene remains uncertain. The CDR3 loop reads CATSRGPSTDTQYF. In nucleotide form, the sequence is TGTGCCACCAGCAGAGGTCCCAGTACGGATACGCAGTATTTT.